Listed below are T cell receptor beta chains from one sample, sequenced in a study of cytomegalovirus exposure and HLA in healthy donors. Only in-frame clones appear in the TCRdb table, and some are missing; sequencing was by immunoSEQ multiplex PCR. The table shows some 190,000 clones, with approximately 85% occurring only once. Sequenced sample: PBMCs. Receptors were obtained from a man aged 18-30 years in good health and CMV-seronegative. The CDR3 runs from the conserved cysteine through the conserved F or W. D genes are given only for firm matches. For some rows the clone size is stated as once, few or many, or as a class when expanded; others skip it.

CDR3 DNA: TGTGCCAGCAGTACCGGGACACAAAATACCTACGAGCAGTACTTC; CDR3 protein: CASSTGTQNTYEQYF; CDR3 length: 15; V gene: TRBV6-1; D gene: .; clone size: .; J gene: TRBJ2-7
CDR3 DNA: TGTGCCAGCTCAGGGGGACTGATGAACACTGAAGCTTTCTTT; CDR3 protein: CASSGGLMNTEAFF; CDR3 length: 14; V gene: TRBV18; D gene: .; clone size: .; J gene: TRBJ1-1
CDR3 DNA: TGTGCCAGCAGCGTAGTTGTCAGGGAGGCCTTCTCTGGGGCCAACGTCCTGACTTTC; CDR3 protein: CASSVVVREAFSGANVLTF; CDR3 length: 19; V gene: TRBV9; D gene: .; clone size: .; J gene: TRBJ2-6
CDR3 DNA: TGCGCCAGCAGCCTACAGGGGGCTAGCAATCAGCCCCAGCATTTT; CDR3 protein: CASSLQGASNQPQHF; CDR3 length: 15; V gene: TRBV4-3; D gene: TRBD1; clone size: few; J gene: TRBJ1-5
CDR3 DNA: TGTGCCAGCAGTTCGGGACAGCGTCACTCTGGAAACACCATATATTTT; CDR3 protein: CASSSGQRHSGNTIYF; CDR3 length: 16; V gene: TRBV7-8; D gene: TRBD1; clone size: once; J gene: TRBJ1-3
CDR3 DNA: TGTGCCAGTAGCCCGACTAGCGGGTCGAAAGATACGCAGTATTTT; CDR3 protein: CASSPTSGSKDTQYF; CDR3 length: 15; V gene: TRBV19; D gene: TRBD2; clone size: once; J gene: TRBJ2-3
CDR3 DNA: TGTGCCAGCAGCTCCGTATTTGGGACTAGCGGGATAAACACCGGGGAGCTGTTTTTT; CDR3 protein: CASSSVFGTSGINTGELFF; CDR3 length: 19; V gene: TRBV7-9; D gene: TRBD2; clone size: .; J gene: TRBJ2-2
CDR3 DNA: TGTGCCAGCAGCGCCCTGGCGGGCGCCCCCTCCTACGAGCAGTACTTC; CDR3 protein: CASSALAGAPSYEQYF; CDR3 length: 16; V gene: TRBV5-4; D gene: .; clone size: .; J gene: TRBJ2-7
CDR3 DNA: TGCGCCAGCAGCCTTAGCGGGACGGAAGATACGCAGTATTTT; CDR3 protein: CASSLSGTEDTQYF; CDR3 length: 14; V gene: TRBV4-3; D gene: TRBD2; clone size: .; J gene: TRBJ2-3
CDR3 DNA: TGTGCCAGCAGCCAAGACGGGGGAACTGAAGCTTTCTTT; CDR3 protein: CASSQDGGTEAFF; CDR3 length: 13; V gene: TRBV14; D gene: .; clone size: once; J gene: TRBJ1-1
CDR3 DNA: TGTGCCAGCAGTTTATATCACAGGCAAAACTATGGCTACACCTTC; CDR3 protein: CASSLYHRQNYGYTF; CDR3 length: 15; V gene: TRBV28; D gene: .; clone size: .; J gene: TRBJ1-2
CDR3 DNA: TGTGCCAGCAGTTTGTACACAGATACGCAGTATTTT; CDR3 protein: CASSLYTDTQYF; CDR3 length: 12; V gene: TRBV28; D gene: .; clone size: .; J gene: TRBJ2-3
CDR3 DNA: TGTGCCAGCAGTTTTAAAGAGACCCAGTACTTC; CDR3 protein: CASSFKETQYF; CDR3 length: 11; V gene: TRBV28; D gene: .; clone size: .; J gene: TRBJ2-5
CDR3 DNA: TGTGCCAGCAGCTTCGGGACAGGGCGATTCAATCAGCCCCAGCATTTT; CDR3 protein: CASSFGTGRFNQPQHF; CDR3 length: 16; V gene: TRBV7-9; D gene: TRBD1; clone size: .; J gene: TRBJ1-5
CDR3 DNA: TGTGCCAGCAGCCCACAGGGGAGCAATCAGCCCCAGCATTTT; CDR3 protein: CASSPQGSNQPQHF; CDR3 length: 14; V gene: TRBV7-8; D gene: TRBD1; clone size: .; J gene: TRBJ1-5
CDR3 DNA: TGCGCCAGCAGCTTGGAGTGGGGGCTTAATGCCGGGGAGCTGTTTTTT; CDR3 protein: CASSLEWGLNAGELFF; CDR3 length: 16; V gene: TRBV5-1; D gene: .; clone size: .; J gene: TRBJ2-2
CDR3 DNA: TGTGCCAGTAGTCGCTTGTCAGGGGAGAATTACGAGCAGTACTTC; CDR3 protein: CASSRLSGENYEQYF; CDR3 length: 15; V gene: TRBV19; D gene: .; clone size: .; J gene: TRBJ2-7
CDR3 DNA: TGTGCCAGCAGTTTAAACAGGGAAGCCAAAAACATTCAGTACTTC; CDR3 protein: CASSLNREAKNIQYF; CDR3 length: 15; V gene: TRBV28; D gene: .; clone size: .; J gene: TRBJ2-4
CDR3 DNA: TGTGCCAGCAGTGACCTCGGGTCTTACACTGAAGCTTTCTTT; CDR3 protein: CASSDLGSYTEAFF; CDR3 length: 14; V gene: TRBV2; D gene: .; clone size: .; J gene: TRBJ1-1
CDR3 DNA: TGTGCCAGCAGACCCCGACAGGGGACTGGGGCCAACGTCCTGACTTTC; CDR3 protein: CASRPRQGTGANVLTF; CDR3 length: 16; V gene: TRBV28; D gene: TRBD1; clone size: once; J gene: TRBJ2-6
CDR3 DNA: TGTGCCAGTAGCCGGACAGACCTGGGGGAGCAGTACTTC; CDR3 protein: CASSRTDLGEQYF; CDR3 length: 13; V gene: TRBV19; D gene: .; clone size: .; J gene: TRBJ2-7
CDR3 DNA: TGTGCCAGCAGCGTGACCATAGAGGGGGCGCAGAACTATGGCTACACCTTC; CDR3 protein: CASSVTIEGAQNYGYTF; CDR3 length: 17; V gene: TRBV9; D gene: TRBD1; clone size: .; J gene: TRBJ1-2
CDR3 DNA: TGCGCCAGCAGCCAAGATGGCAGGAACACTGAAGCTTTCTTT; CDR3 protein: CASSQDGRNTEAFF; CDR3 length: 14; V gene: TRBV4-3; D gene: .; clone size: few; J gene: TRBJ1-1
CDR3 DNA: TGTGCCAGTAGCGGCCGACAGGGGGGACCCTACGAGCAGTACTTC; CDR3 protein: CASSGRQGGPYEQYF; CDR3 length: 15; V gene: TRBV19; D gene: TRBD1; clone size: .; J gene: TRBJ2-7
CDR3 DNA: TGCGCCAGCAGCCAAGATCGAGGGGGCTATGGCTACACCTTC; CDR3 protein: CASSQDRGGYGYTF; CDR3 length: 14; V gene: TRBV4-3; D gene: .; clone size: .; J gene: TRBJ1-2
CDR3 DNA: TGTGCCAGTAGGAAGGGCGGGGATGAGCAGTTCTTC; CDR3 protein: CASRKGGDEQFF; CDR3 length: 12; V gene: TRBV19; D gene: .; clone size: .; J gene: TRBJ2-1
CDR3 DNA: TGTGCCACCACCCAGGACAGGGGCACCCCCCGTCGAGACGAGCAGTACTTC; CDR3 protein: CATTQDRGTPRRDEQYF; CDR3 length: 17; V gene: TRBV7-3; D gene: TRBD1; clone size: .; J gene: TRBJ2-7
CDR3 DNA: TGTGCCAGCAGCTTGGGGGTGGCGGGCCTCTCCTACAATGAGCAGTTCTTC; CDR3 protein: CASSLGVAGLSYNEQFF; CDR3 length: 17; V gene: TRBV5-4; D gene: .; clone size: .; J gene: TRBJ2-1
CDR3 DNA: TGCGCCAGCAGCCAAGGAGTCATATTCGAGACACTCTACGAGCAGTACTTC; CDR3 protein: CASSQGVIFETLYEQYF; CDR3 length: 17; V gene: TRBV4-1; D gene: .; clone size: .; J gene: TRBJ2-7
CDR3 DNA: TGCAGTGTAGGTCTTGGGCCTCTGAACACTGAAGCTTTCTTT; CDR3 protein: CSVGLGPLNTEAFF; CDR3 length: 14; V gene: TRBV29-1; D gene: .; clone size: .; J gene: TRBJ1-1
CDR3 DNA: TGTGCCAGCAGCTCAATGACAGGAGGTACGCAGTATTTT; CDR3 protein: CASSSMTGGTQYF; CDR3 length: 13; V gene: TRBV7-6; D gene: .; clone size: .; J gene: TRBJ2-3
CDR3 DNA: TGTGCCAGCAGCTCAAGGACTAGCGGGAGCCTAGGCTCCTACAATGAGCAGTTCTTC; CDR3 protein: CASSSRTSGSLGSYNEQFF; CDR3 length: 19; V gene: TRBV7-9; D gene: TRBD2; clone size: .; J gene: TRBJ2-1
CDR3 DNA: TGTGCCAGTAGTATGGCCAGGATGAATCAGCCCCAGCATTTT; CDR3 protein: CASSMARMNQPQHF; CDR3 length: 14; V gene: TRBV19; D gene: .; clone size: few; J gene: TRBJ1-5
CDR3 DNA: TGCAGCGTGGACGACAGCACCTACGAGCAGTACTTC; CDR3 protein: CSVDDSTYEQYF; CDR3 length: 12; V gene: TRBV29-1; D gene: .; clone size: .; J gene: TRBJ2-7
CDR3 DNA: TGCGCCAGCAGCCAAGCCCCCGGACACATGAACACTGAAGCTTTCTTT; CDR3 protein: CASSQAPGHMNTEAFF; CDR3 length: 16; V gene: TRBV4-1; D gene: .; clone size: .; J gene: TRBJ1-1
CDR3 DNA: TGTGCCAGCAGCTTGGAACCCCTAGCGGGAGCCACCTACGAGCAGTACTTC; CDR3 protein: CASSLEPLAGATYEQYF; CDR3 length: 17; V gene: TRBV5-5; D gene: TRBD2; clone size: .; J gene: TRBJ2-7
CDR3 DNA: TGTGCCAGCAGCTCTGGCGGGGGGGGCAATCAGCCCCAGCATTTT; CDR3 protein: CASSSGGGGNQPQHF; CDR3 length: 15; V gene: TRBV7-2; D gene: .; clone size: few; J gene: TRBJ1-5
CDR3 DNA: TGTGCCAGCAGTGACCGTGACAGGGTTGATGGCTACACCTTC; CDR3 protein: CASSDRDRVDGYTF; CDR3 length: 14; V gene: TRBV25-1; D gene: TRBD1; clone size: .; J gene: TRBJ1-2
CDR3 DNA: TGTGCCAGCGAACAGGGTTTTGGGTCCTACGAGCAGTACTTC; CDR3 protein: CASEQGFGSYEQYF; CDR3 length: 14; V gene: TRBV5-6; D gene: .; clone size: .; J gene: TRBJ2-7
CDR3 DNA: TGTGCCAGCAGCTTAGCGCCCGGACAGGGAGCCACTGAAGCTTTCTTT; CDR3 protein: CASSLAPGQGATEAFF; CDR3 length: 16; V gene: TRBV7-6; D gene: TRBD1; clone size: .; J gene: TRBJ1-1
CDR3 DNA: TGCGCCAGCAGCTTGGAATTCGCTAGCGGGAACACCGGGGAGCTGTTTTTT; CDR3 protein: CASSLEFASGNTGELFF; CDR3 length: 17; V gene: TRBV5-1; D gene: TRBD2; clone size: .; J gene: TRBJ2-2
CDR3 DNA: TGTGCCAGCAGCTTAGGCGACAGCAAAAATGAAAAACTGTTTTTT; CDR3 protein: CASSLGDSKNEKLFF; CDR3 length: 15; V gene: TRBV7-9; D gene: .; clone size: .; J gene: TRBJ1-4
CDR3 DNA: TGCAGCGTTGAAGGGACTAGCGGTAGCACAGATACGCAGTATTTT; CDR3 protein: CSVEGTSGSTDTQYF; CDR3 length: 15; V gene: TRBV29-1; D gene: TRBD2; clone size: .; J gene: TRBJ2-3
CDR3 DNA: TGTGCCGGCAGCGTAGCAGGGGGCATGAACACCGGGGAGCTGTTTTTT; CDR3 protein: CAGSVAGGMNTGELFF; CDR3 length: 16; V gene: TRBV9; D gene: TRBD1; clone size: .; J gene: TRBJ2-2
CDR3 DNA: TGTGCCAGCAGTGAATTCGGTCAGAGCGAAGAGACCCAGTACTTC; CDR3 protein: CASSEFGQSEETQYF; CDR3 length: 15; V gene: TRBV6-1; D gene: .; clone size: .; J gene: TRBJ2-5
CDR3 DNA: TGTGCCAGCTCAGGGGGGCTGACCCTAAACAATGAGCAGTTCTTC; CDR3 protein: CASSGGLTLNNEQFF; CDR3 length: 15; V gene: TRBV6-5; D gene: .; clone size: .; J gene: TRBJ2-1
CDR3 DNA: TGCGCCAGCAGCTTGGGGATTACAGGGGGCTTCTACGAGCAGTACTTC; CDR3 protein: CASSLGITGGFYEQYF; CDR3 length: 16; V gene: TRBV5-1; D gene: TRBD1; clone size: few; J gene: TRBJ2-7
CDR3 DNA: TGTGCCAGCAGCTCAAAGGGGCGGCGGGAGGGCCGGGATGAGCAGTTCTTC; CDR3 protein: CASSSKGRREGRDEQFF; CDR3 length: 17; V gene: TRBV11-2; D gene: TRBD2; clone size: .; J gene: TRBJ2-1
CDR3 DNA: TGTGCCAGCAGCTTAGAAGGACTAGGGACCGGGGAGCTGTTTTTT; CDR3 protein: CASSLEGLGTGELFF; CDR3 length: 15; V gene: TRBV7-2; D gene: TRBD2; clone size: once; J gene: TRBJ2-2
CDR3 DNA: TGTGCCAGCTCCCGGACAGGGGGAGAGAATCAGCCCCAGCATTTT; CDR3 protein: CASSRTGGENQPQHF; CDR3 length: 15; V gene: TRBV6-1; D gene: TRBD1; clone size: .; J gene: TRBJ1-5
CDR3 DNA: TGTGCCATAGGCGTGAGCGAAGGGGGTTTTGGAAAACTGTTTTTT; CDR3 protein: CAIGVSEGGFGKLFF; CDR3 length: 15; V gene: TRBV15; D gene: .; clone size: .; J gene: TRBJ1-4
CDR3 DNA: TGCGCCAGCAGCCAAGTCGGGAGCAACTACGAGCAGTACTTC; CDR3 protein: CASSQVGSNYEQYF; CDR3 length: 14; V gene: TRBV4-1; D gene: .; clone size: .; J gene: TRBJ2-7
CDR3 DNA: TGTGCCAGCAGAAACGGAGGATTCACGGACGAGCAGTACTTC; CDR3 protein: CASRNGGFTDEQYF; CDR3 length: 14; V gene: TRBV6-5; D gene: .; clone size: .; J gene: TRBJ2-7
CDR3 DNA: TGTGCCAGCCGGGTTTACAATGAGCAGTTCTTC; CDR3 protein: CASRVYNEQFF; CDR3 length: 11; V gene: TRBV7-9; D gene: .; clone size: .; J gene: TRBJ2-1
CDR3 DNA: TGTGCCAGCAGCCAAGGGGACAGGCGGTTCCCTAGCACAGATACGCAGTATTTT; CDR3 protein: CASSQGDRRFPSTDTQYF; CDR3 length: 18; V gene: TRBV14; D gene: TRBD1; clone size: .; J gene: TRBJ2-3
CDR3 DNA: TGTGCCAGCACGGGACAGATTTTTCCCTACGAGCAGTACTTC; CDR3 protein: CASTGQIFPYEQYF; CDR3 length: 14; V gene: TRBV6-1; D gene: TRBD1; clone size: .; J gene: TRBJ2-7
CDR3 DNA: TGTGCCAGCAGCTCATACCTCGGGGACGAGCAGTACTTC; CDR3 protein: CASSSYLGDEQYF; CDR3 length: 13; V gene: TRBV7-2; D gene: .; clone size: .; J gene: TRBJ2-7
CDR3 DNA: TGTGCCTGGAGTGTAGGACTAGCGGGCTACTACGAGCAGTACTTC; CDR3 protein: CAWSVGLAGYYEQYF; CDR3 length: 15; V gene: TRBV30; D gene: TRBD2; clone size: .; J gene: TRBJ2-7
CDR3 DNA: TGTGCCAGCAGTTTGTTCGGCCGAGCAGGAGGCATTCAGTACTTC; CDR3 protein: CASSLFGRAGGIQYF; CDR3 length: 15; V gene: TRBV28; D gene: .; clone size: .; J gene: TRBJ2-4